These T cell receptor beta chains were read from a single sample in a study of cytomegalovirus exposure and HLA in healthy donors. Here immunoSEQ multiplex PCR was the method, and the copy in TCRdb shows in-frame clones only, minus some. The listing records 100,000 to 150,000 clones. Sequenced material: PBMCs. The receptors originated from a man aged 25-45 years in good health and CMV-seronegative. The CDR3 runs from the conserved cysteine through the conserved F or W. Fields, in order: V gene, J gene, D gene, CDR3 DNA, CDR3 protein. The D gene is left open where the match is weak.

V: TRBV28
J: TRBJ2-7
D: .
DNA: TGTGCCACAGCGGTACCCTACGAGCAGTACTTC
CDR3: CATAVPYEQYF

V: TRBV12-5
J: TRBJ2-1
D: TRBD1
DNA: TGTGCTAGTGCCCTGGACAGGGGCTTATACAATGAGCAGTTCTTC
CDR3: CASALDRGLYNEQFF

V: TRBV7-2
J: TRBJ2-5
D: .
DNA: TGTGCCAGCAGCTACCCCGAGTGGGGCGGCCAAGAGACCCAGTACTTC
CDR3: CASSYPEWGGQETQYF

V: TRBV28
J: TRBJ1-4
D: TRBD1
DNA: TGTGCCAGCAGCTGGCAGGGGGAAGGTGAAAAACTGTTTTTT
CDR3: CASSWQGEGEKLFF

V: TRBV5-3
J: TRBJ1-1
D: .
DNA: TGTGCCAGAAGCTTGGGTGCGGTTGTAGTGGCGCGTAACACTGAAGCTTTCTTT
CDR3: CARSLGAVVVARNTEAFF

V: TRBV28
J: TRBJ2-7
D: .
DNA: TGTGCCAGCAGTTTTGACACTCAGAAGTACTTC
CDR3: CASSFDTQKYF

V: TRBV30
J: TRBJ2-3
D: .
DNA: TGTGCCTGGTCCCCCGGAGGTAGACGCACAGATACGCAGTATTTT
CDR3: CAWSPGGRRTDTQYF

V: TRBV2
J: TRBJ1-1
D: .
DNA: TGTGCCAGCAGTGGGGGGAGGGATGGCACTGAAGCTTTCTTT
CDR3: CASSGGRDGTEAFF

V: TRBV18
J: TRBJ2-1
D: .
DNA: TGTGCCAGCTCACCACCGGGACTTTTTCAAGACAATGAGCAGTTCTTC
CDR3: CASSPPGLFQDNEQFF

V: TRBV7-2
J: TRBJ2-2
D: .
DNA: TGTGCCAGCAGCCCTCGAGGGCCCGGGGAGCTGTTTTTT
CDR3: CASSPRGPGELFF

V: TRBV27
J: TRBJ1-2
D: .
DNA: TGTGCCAGCAGTTTAGGGGCAGGGAACTATGGCTACACCTTC
CDR3: CASSLGAGNYGYTF

V: TRBV2
J: TRBJ2-1
D: TRBD2
DNA: TGTGCCAGCAGCCGGGAGGACCGGGGTGAATTGTTCTTC
CDR3: CASSREDRGELFF

V: TRBV7-6
J: TRBJ2-2
D: TRBD2
DNA: TGTGCCAGCAGCTTATTCCTAGCGGGAGGGCCCGGCACCGGGGAGCTGTTTTTT
CDR3: CASSLFLAGGPGTGELFF

V: TRBV7-2
J: TRBJ2-5
D: TRBD2
DNA: TGTGCCAGCAGCTCCGGACTAGCGGGAGGAGAGACCCAGTACTTC
CDR3: CASSSGLAGGETQYF

V: TRBV29-1
J: TRBJ2-3
D: .
DNA: TGCAGCGTTGAACCAGGGTGGGGCACAGATACGCAGTATTTT
CDR3: CSVEPGWGTDTQYF

V: TRBV5-6
J: TRBJ2-5
D: .
DNA: TGTGCCAGCAGCTTGGTAGGGGCAGGGCAAGAGACCCAGTACTTC
CDR3: CASSLVGAGQETQYF

V: TRBV7-2
J: TRBJ2-7
D: TRBD1
DNA: TGTGCCAGCAGCTTAGGGACAGGGGTTTACTACGAGCAGTACTTC
CDR3: CASSLGTGVYYEQYF

V: TRBV10-3
J: TRBJ2-2
D: .
DNA: TGTGCCATCACGGGCGGGCCGGGCACCGGGGAGCTGTTTTTT
CDR3: CAITGGPGTGELFF

V: TRBV11-2
J: TRBJ2-1
D: TRBD2
DNA: TGTGCCAGCAGCCCGAACCCGGGAGGGGACAATGAGCAGTTCTTC
CDR3: CASSPNPGGDNEQFF

V: TRBV28
J: TRBJ2-3
D: .
DNA: TGTGCCAGCAGTTCCGCGGAGGCTTATACGCAGTATTTT
CDR3: CASSSAEAYTQYF

V: TRBV14
J: TRBJ1-1
D: .
DNA: TGTGCCAGCAGCCTACTCAAATGGAGGGCTTCGAACACTGAAGCTTTCTTT
CDR3: CASSLLKWRASNTEAFF

V: TRBV7-9
J: TRBJ1-1
D: .
DNA: TGTGCCAGCAGCTCGACAGGGAACACTGAAGCTTTCTTT
CDR3: CASSSTGNTEAFF

V: TRBV5-6
J: TRBJ1-1
D: .
DNA: TGTGCCAGCAGCTTGCCCAGGGACACTGAAGCTTTCTTT
CDR3: CASSLPRDTEAFF

V: TRBV5-1
J: TRBJ2-3
D: .
DNA: TGCGCCAGCAGCTTGCCCGCAGATACGCAGTATTTT
CDR3: CASSLPADTQYF

V: TRBV29-1
J: TRBJ1-2
D: TRBD1
DNA: TGCAGCGTGTTTTCCTTAACCGGGACAGAGCGCGCCATTAGGTTTGGTGGCTACACCTTC
CDR3: CSVFSLTGTERAIRFGGYTF

V: TRBV4-2
J: TRBJ2-3
D: TRBD2
DNA: TGTGCCAGCAGCCGAAGGGGAGCGGGAGGGCCGGTAGATACGCAGTATTTT
CDR3: CASSRRGAGGPVDTQYF

V: TRBV15
J: TRBJ1-4
D: TRBD1
DNA: TGTGCCACCAGGATAGGACAGGGGGCGAGAATTTCGCGGACTGAAAAACTGTTTTTT
CDR3: CATRIGQGARISRTEKLFF

V: TRBV5-1
J: TRBJ2-3
D: .
DNA: TGCGCCAGCAGCTTGGAGGGGGTCTCTAGCACAGATACGCAGTATTTT
CDR3: CASSLEGVSSTDTQYF

V: TRBV9
J: TRBJ1-1
D: .
DNA: TGTGCCAGCAGCGGCACATTTAACACTGAAGCTTTCTTT
CDR3: CASSGTFNTEAFF

V: TRBV13
J: TRBJ2-7
D: TRBD1
DNA: TGTGCCGGCAGGACGAACAGGGGATACTTAAGATACGAGCAGTACTTC
CDR3: CAGRTNRGYLRYEQYF

V: TRBV10-3
J: TRBJ2-7
D: TRBD2
DNA: TGTGCCATCAGTACCCTCCCAGCGGGAGAATCCTACGAGCAGTACTTC
CDR3: CAISTLPAGESYEQYF

V: TRBV27
J: TRBJ2-2
D: TRBD1
DNA: TGTGCCAGCAGTCTCCGACAGGGTATTAGCGGGGAGCTGTTTTTT
CDR3: CASSLRQGISGELFF

V: TRBV29-1
J: TRBJ1-1
D: TRBD1
DNA: TGCAGCGCCGGAGGTGGGGGACAGGGGGCGGGGGGCACTGAAGCTTTCTTT
CDR3: CSAGGGGQGAGGTEAFF

V: TRBV5-4
J: TRBJ2-3
D: TRBD2
DNA: TGTGCCAGCAGCTTCCGTGGGACTAGCGGAGCTCTCACAGATACGCAGTATTTT
CDR3: CASSFRGTSGALTDTQYF

V: TRBV27
J: TRBJ2-2
D: TRBD2
DNA: TGTGCCAGCAGTTTAGGGCTAGCGGGAGTAAACACCGGGGAGCTGTTTTTT
CDR3: CASSLGLAGVNTGELFF

V: TRBV14
J: TRBJ2-7
D: TRBD2
DNA: TGTGCCAGCAGCCAAGGTCCTAGCGGAGTCTACGAGCAGTACTTC
CDR3: CASSQGPSGVYEQYF

V: TRBV9
J: TRBJ2-3
D: TRBD1
DNA: TGTGCCAGCAGCCCCCCACAGGACAGGAACACAGATACGCAGTATTTT
CDR3: CASSPPQDRNTDTQYF

V: TRBV19
J: TRBJ1-1
D: .
DNA: TGTGCCAGTAGTAACAGCATGTTGGAGAACACTGAAGCTTTCTTT
CDR3: CASSNSMLENTEAFF

V: TRBV7-9
J: TRBJ2-1
D: .
DNA: TGTGCCAGCAGCTTAGCCGGAGACAATGAGCAGTTCTTC
CDR3: CASSLAGDNEQFF

V: TRBV27
J: TRBJ2-5
D: TRBD1
DNA: TGTGCCAGCAGTTCCGGGACAGGGGACCAAGAGACCCAGTACTTC
CDR3: CASSSGTGDQETQYF

V: TRBV11-1
J: TRBJ2-3
D: .
DNA: TGTGCCAGCAGCTTAGCGCTATATGCCGGGACAGATACGCAGTATTTT
CDR3: CASSLALYAGTDTQYF

V: TRBV11-2
J: TRBJ2-1
D: .
DNA: TGTGCCAGCAGCACGGAACAGGGGGAGGGTGAGCAGTTCTTC
CDR3: CASSTEQGEGEQFF

V: TRBV5-1
J: TRBJ2-7
D: TRBD2
DNA: TGCGCCAGCAGCGGGGGACTAGCGGACACCTACGAGCAGTACTTC
CDR3: CASSGGLADTYEQYF

V: TRBV11-1
J: TRBJ2-7
D: TRBD1
DNA: TGTGCCAGCAGCTCCGGGACAGGGTTCTACGAGCAGTACTTC
CDR3: CASSSGTGFYEQYF

V: TRBV6-5
J: TRBJ1-2
D: .
DNA: TGTGCCAGCGATGGGGGGAGGGAGGTTGATGGCTACACCTTC
CDR3: CASDGGREVDGYTF

V: TRBV7-6
J: TRBJ2-7
D: TRBD2
DNA: TGTGCCAGCAGCTTATACGGCGGGAGCGCCGACGAGCAGTACTTC
CDR3: CASSLYGGSADEQYF

V: TRBV7-3
J: TRBJ1-2
D: TRBD1
DNA: TGTGCCAGCAGCTCTTCAGGGGGAGATGGCTACACCTTC
CDR3: CASSSSGGDGYTF

V: TRBV5-1
J: TRBJ1-1
D: .
DNA: TGCGCCAGCAGCTTGGCCCCGGGGGATGAAGCTTTCTTT
CDR3: CASSLAPGDEAFF

V: TRBV15
J: TRBJ1-2
D: .
DNA: TGTGCCACCAGCAGAGAACAGAACTATGGCTACACCTTC
CDR3: CATSREQNYGYTF

V: TRBV9
J: TRBJ2-5
D: TRBD1
DNA: TGTGCCAGCAGCGCGACAGGGGCGTGGGAGACCCAGTACTTC
CDR3: CASSATGAWETQYF

V: TRBV7-2
J: TRBJ1-2
D: TRBD1
DNA: TGTGCCAGCAGCCTAAGGGCGCGAGGGGGCCTCCTCTTC
CDR3: CASSLRARGGLLF

V: TRBV4-1
J: TRBJ1-2
D: .
DNA: TGCGCCACCTCGGCGGGGACGAGTGGCTACACCTTC
CDR3: CATSAGTSGYTF

V: TRBV6-1
J: TRBJ2-7
D: .
DNA: TGTGCCAGCACCCTGACTAGTTCCTACGAGCAGTACTTC
CDR3: CASTLTSSYEQYF

V: TRBV5-4
J: TRBJ1-2
D: .
DNA: TGTGCCAGCACCCTCCAGGGCCCTATGATGGGCTACACCTTC
CDR3: CASTLQGPMMGYTF

V: TRBV4-1
J: TRBJ2-7
D: TRBD1
DNA: TGCGCCAGCAGCCAAGATTTTGGACAGGGGGCCTCCCTCTCCTACGAGCAGTACTTC
CDR3: CASSQDFGQGASLSYEQYF

V: TRBV29-1
J: TRBJ2-5
D: .
DNA: TGCAGCGTTGAAAGAGGCGTTGACCAGTACTTC
CDR3: CSVERGVDQYF

V: TRBV7-2
J: TRBJ1-1
D: .
DNA: TGTGCCAGCAGCCGCCGAGGGATCCGGGCTGAAGCTTTCTTT
CDR3: CASSRRGIRAEAFF

V: TRBV4-3
J: TRBJ2-1
D: TRBD2
DNA: TGCGCCAGCAGCCACGAATTGACTAGCGGGGCCACGCATGAGCAGTTCTTC
CDR3: CASSHELTSGATHEQFF

V: TRBV6-5
J: TRBJ2-3
D: TRBD2
DNA: TGTGCCAGCAGCTTCCTAGCGGGGGGCACAGATACGCAGTATTTT
CDR3: CASSFLAGGTDTQYF

V: TRBV9
J: TRBJ2-3
D: .
DNA: TGTGCCAGCAGTCCCCAGGGTAGCACAGATACGCAGTATTTT
CDR3: CASSPQGSTDTQYF